Given below is one TCR beta chain in context. The target antigen is unknown. This sample is drawn from a study of T cells in localized non-small cell lung cancer. Study-level points and caveats: Clonality peaked in uninvolved adjacent lung rather than tumor. Adjacent lung tissue had a median about 50 of the top 100 clones found in the tumor.

The assay was immunoSEQ multiplex PCR, and TCRdb's table has in-frame clones only and misses some. This table has about 91,000 clones, 87% appearing once. This CDR3 comprises 15 residues. V lost 6 bases and J lost 0, with 15 bases in between. The germline V gene encodes CDR1 MNHNS and CDR2 SASEGT. The input for sequencing was peripheral blood, taken before any cancer treatment. The receptor was derived from a man aged 40-75 years with stage I squamous cell lung carcinoma. The V gene is TRBV6-1, the J gene TRBJ2-7; D is possibly TRBD1 or TRBD2 (5 bases each). The CDR3 DNA is TGTGCCAGCAGCCGTATGTGGGGGATCTCCTACGAGCAGTACTTC. It encodes CASSRMWGISYEQYF.